Below, 12 T cell receptor beta chains from the same sample are listed, as sequenced in a study of OX40 agonist ivuxolimab in advanced cancers. Here immunoSEQ multiplex PCR was the method, and the copy in TCRdb shows in-frame clones only, minus some. Among some 64,000 clones listed, 91% were seen once. Sequencing used CD4+ or CD8+ T cells sorted from blood, obtained in a trial of the OX40 agonist ivuxolimab. These receptors came from an adult with an advanced solid tumor such as melanoma, head and neck, liver or kidney cancer.

V is TRBV4-2 and J is TRBJ2-7, with D perhaps given as TRBD1 or TRBD2 (6 bases each). The length of the CDR3 is 15 residues. V was pared by 1 base and J by 4 bases, with 14 bases between. From germline, CDR1 is LGHNA and CDR2 YNFKEQ. CDR3 DNA: TGTGCCAGCAGCCAAGTCCCGGAGGGGGAGTACGAGCAGTACTTC. It specifies CASSQVPEGEYEQYF.

The chain has TRBV7-2 and TRBJ2-7; 10 nucleotides align to TRBD1. Per the germline V gene, CDR1 is SGHTA and CDR2 is FQGNSA. The CDR3 is made up of 13 amino acids. V dropped 5 bases and J dropped 5; count of bases not matched to a gene: 3. The CDR3 DNA follows: TGTGCCAGCAGCCCGGGACAGGGGCACGAGCAGTACTTC. Its protein is CASSPGQGHEQYF.

This rearrangement joins TRBV29-1 to TRBJ1-2; possibly TRBD1 for D (5 bases). This CDR3 contains 13 residues. Deletions cut 6 bases from V and 7 bases from J, with 18 bases between. Germline CDR1 reads SQVTM; CDR2 reads ANQGSEA. This CDR3 is CSVTTGTRFGYTF. The CDR3 DNA reads TGCAGCGTAACTACCGGGACCCGATTTGGCTACACCTTC.

The V and J genes are TRBV18 and TRBJ1-1, with D unclear. The CDR3 runs 17 residues. V lost 3 bases and J lost 7, with 24 bases in between. CDR1 and CDR2 from the germline V gene are KGHSH and LQKENI. The CDR3 is CASSPSYNPRVAGEAFF. Written as DNA, the CDR3 is TGTGCCAGCTCACCTAGTTACAACCCGCGCGTGGCGGGTGAAGCTTTCTTT.

This chain connects TRBV5-1 to TRBJ2-3, with TRBD1 identical over 10 bases. Trimming cost V 0 bases and J 2 bases; bases outside gene matches: 3. The germline V gene encodes CDR1 SGHRS and CDR2 YFSETQ. This CDR3 contains 16 residues. This CDR3 reads CASSLAGTGATDTQYF. The CDR3 nucleotides are TGCGCCAGCAGCTTGGCCGGGACAGGGGCCACAGATACGCAGTATTTT. Combining the CDR3 with reference TRBV5-1 and TRBJ2-3 gives the whole variable domain KAGVTQTPRYLIKTRGQQVTLSCSPISGHRSVSWYQQTPGQGLQFLFEYFSETQRNKGNFPGRFSGRQFSNSRSEMNVSTLELGDSALYLCASSLAGTGATDTQYFGPGTRLTVL.

The V gene is TRBV6-1, the J gene TRBJ1-3, with 7 nucleotides matching TRBD1. The CDR3 is 14 amino acids. Per germline, CDR1 MNHNS and CDR2 SASEGT. Trimming took 7 bases from V and 4 from J; bases not matched to a gene: 7. CDR3 residues: CASTPGTAGNTIYF. CDR3 DNA: TGTGCCAGCACTCCCGGGACAGCCGGAAACACCATATATTTT.

The chain joins TRBV9 to TRBJ2-6; D perhaps matches TRBD1 (6 bases). V was cut by 0 bases and J by 0 bases, with 13 bases left in between. CDR1 SGDLS and CDR2 YYNGEE come from the germline V gene. The CDR3 extends over 18 amino acids. The CDR3 here is CASSVEGGLSSGANVLTF. CDR3 DNA sequence: TGTGCCAGCAGCGTAGAAGGGGGTTTGAGCTCTGGGGCCAACGTCCTGACTTTC.

The chain has TRBV6-5 and TRBJ1-5; 9 bases map to TRBD1. CDR3 length equals 14 residues. The V and J ends lost 6 bases and 7 bases, in that order; junction bases with no gene match: 7. Germline V CDR1 and CDR2: MNHEY, SVGAGI. The CDR3 DNA sequence: TGTGCCAGCAGGAGACAGGGGGTAGCGCAGCCCCAGCATTTT. Translated, it gives CASRRQGVAQPQHF.

The chain has TRBV18 and TRBJ2-5; D is perhaps TRBD2 (5 bases). Trimming stripped 4 bases from V and 4 bases from J, with 10 bases between. The CDR3 has 13 residues. Germline V lookup: CDR1 KGHSH, CDR2 LQKENI. The CDR3 region is CASSRENVETQYF. CDR3 sequence (DNA): TGTGCCAGCTCACGGGAGAACGTAGAGACCCAGTACTTC.

The chain has TRBV28 and TRBJ2-7; no reliable D call. V lost 4 bases to trimming and J lost 6 bases, with 22 bases between them. Germline CDR1 is MDHEN and CDR2 is SYDVKM. This CDR3 region has 16 residues. The CDR3 region is CASSSISRRTFSEQYF. The CDR3 nucleotides are TGTGCCAGCAGTTCCATATCTCGACGGACCTTTAGCGAGCAGTACTTC.

The rearrangement joins TRBV30 to TRBJ1-5; 9 nucleotides line up with TRBD1. CDR1 is GTSNPN, CDR2 SVGIG, per germline (reference sequence). CDR3 length: 18 residues. Germline trimming cut 3 bases from V and 1 base from J; bases unmatched to any gene: 13. CDR3 coding DNA: TGTGCCTGGAGGTTTTGCCGGGACAGGGTGGGGAGCAATCAGCCCCAGCATTTT. Amino acid sequence: CAWRFCRDRVGSNQPQHF. The variable domain in full, completed from reference TRBV30 and TRBJ1-5, reads SQTIHQWPATLVQPVGSPLSLECTVEGTSNPNLYWYRQAAGRGLQLLFYSVGIGQISSEVPQNLSASRPQDRQFILSSKKLLLSDSGFYLCAWRFCRDRVGSNQPQHFGDGTRLSIL.

The chain couples TRBV11-2 to TRBJ2-3; no clear D gene. The CDR3 totals 15 residues. Germline V CDR1 and CDR2: SGHAT, FQNNGV. Trimming shortened V by 2 bases and J by 0 bases, and 9 bases separated the two germline ends. DNA for the CDR3: TGTGCCAGCAGCTTAAGGCGACCTAGCACAGATACGCAGTATTTT. Its translation is CASSLRRPSTDTQYF.